This T cell receptor (beta chain) was captured in a study of patients and donors after allogeneic stem cell transplantation (dated by TCRdb to about 2020). Points on this clonotype: The specificity of this receptor is unknown. It has no much larger one-base neighbor in the sample; base qualities were not kept.

The CDR3 covers 14 residues, taking in both the cysteine and the phenylalanine. Just the 42-base CDR3 DNA is kept, in frame starting at base 1. Looking up the germline V gene (reference sequence) yields CDR1 SGHKS and CDR2 YYEKEE. Trimmed from V: 4 bases; trimmed from J: 2 bases; junction bases lacking a gene match: 3. The library was generated by RT-PCR. Sequencing used a NextSeq 550. Using fastp trimming at Q25 and MiXCR clonotype assembly, TCRdb reanalyzed the public sequencing data and kept in-frame beta chains. When rows share a CDR3 protein, they turn into one entry using the most common DNA and genes. This sample comprises approximately 17,000 distinct CDR3 sequences, approximately 25% of them detected only once. About 34% of the sample is in the top ten clones.

Rearrangement joined TRBV5-5 to TRBJ1-2, with 9 bases matching TRBD1. The sequenced material came from blood, either unsorted or a sorted T cell fraction (not recorded which). This receptor was identified in a human donor who was either an allogeneic HSCT recipient or a stem cell or donor lymphocyte infusion donor (not recorded which). It is not recorded whose cells these are; they may come from a transplant donor. The CDR3 in this case is CASSPTGGNYGYTF. The nucleotides are TGTGCCAGCAGCCCGACAGGGGGAAACTATGGCTACACCTTC.